This record concerns one T cell receptor beta chain sequence. No cognate antigen has been identified for it. Base-call qualities are not available, and no considerably larger clone is one nucleotide away. Ends trimmed: V by 6 bases, J by 4 bases; bases unmatched to a gene: 9. The CDR3 has 15 amino acids, counting the end cysteine and phenylalanine. The kept DNA is CDR3 alone, 45 bases in frame from the first base. Reading the germline V gene (reference sequence) gives CDR1 MNHEY and CDR2 SMNVEV. This entry is derived from a study of regulatory and conventional T cells in RAG deficiency (dated by TCRdb to about 2017). Regarding the complete study: The study used high-throughput TCR beta sequencing to compare repertoire diversity and composition of Treg, conventional CD4+ and CD8+ T cells between RAG-deficient patients and healthy controls. The investigation overall reported the following: Sorted CD25-high CD127-low cells from Omenn syndrome patients may represent peripherally activated cells rather than bona fide Treg cells. Shorter CDR3 lengths were found in all patient T-cell subsets, and >75% Treg-Tconv repertoire overlap at nucleotide and amino acid level was observed in Omenn syndrome patients. For some subjects, some T-cell subset analyses were not performed. Compared with controls, Omenn syndrome and CID/AS patients had about 100-fold fewer unique TCR beta sequences in Treg cells, but only around 10-fold fewer in the other subsets. Markedly lower Shannon entropy and higher Simpson indices were observed in RAG-deficient patients than in control T-cell subpopulations.

Library preparation employed the immunoSEQ multiplex PCR assay. Genomic DNA from the sorted T-cell subsets was used to amplify rearranged TCR beta chain products, which were then sequenced. The original methods were these. Repertoire diversity of productive TCR beta rearrangements was quantified using Shannon entropy and Simpson indices. Clonal expansion was assessed by the summed frequency of the 100 most abundant productive TCR beta clonotypes among total reads. The TRB repertoires were evaluated with a self-reactivity index based on amino acid usage at CDR3beta positions 6 and 7. Two-way ANOVA was used for repertoire analyses, and Student t or Mann-Whitney tests were used for flow cytometric analyses. The table was pulled from immuneACCESS by TCRdb, which kept in-frame rearrangements only. Such tables lose some clones; where checked, under half of the loss comes from unresolved V genes, and the rest has no known cause. V and J calls and clone size come straight from that table; D and trimming were deduced from the DNA. Within this sample are more than 40,000 clones, with about 87% of them counted one time only. The top ten hold 0.5% to 0.55% of the sample.

Conventional CD4+ T cells were purified from blood as CD25-low CD127-high cells before genomic DNA extraction. For repertoire analyses, the comparison group consisted of eight healthy control donors. The sample was also reused in another study, on regulatory T cells. The second source states: For the multiplex PCR, 52 forward TRBV primers and 13 reverse TRBJ primers were used, and amplification bias was corrected with both assay-based and computational methods. Patient repertoires showed restricted unique TRB V-J pairs and skewed V and J gene usage, most marked in regulatory T cells. T-cell receptor beta repertoires of sorted regulatory, conventional CD4+ and CD8+ T cells were compared between CD3G-deficient patients and healthy controls. Ficoll density separation was used to isolate peripheral blood mononuclear cells. Rearranged TRB loci were amplified from genomic DNA by multiplex PCR within the immunoSEQ assay. TRB amplicons were sequenced on an Illumina HiSeq platform. Raw sequences were error-filtered and aligned to reference gene sequences by custom algorithms and were subsequently analyzed with the immunoSEQ online tools. Frequencies of productive and nonproductive TRB rearrangements were assessed among unique sequences as well as among total sequences. For group comparisons, t tests, Mann-Whitney tests or two-way ANOVA were performed in Prism software.

Recombination linked TRBV27 to TRBJ2-1; TRBD1 fits 7 bases in the junction. This TCR was recovered from a human donor in good health. Material: CD4+ effector T cells sorted from blood. The DNA sequence is as follows: TGTGCCAGCAGGACGGACAGGTTAGGATACAATGAGCAGTTCTTC. Translated, it reads CASRTDRLGYNEQFF.